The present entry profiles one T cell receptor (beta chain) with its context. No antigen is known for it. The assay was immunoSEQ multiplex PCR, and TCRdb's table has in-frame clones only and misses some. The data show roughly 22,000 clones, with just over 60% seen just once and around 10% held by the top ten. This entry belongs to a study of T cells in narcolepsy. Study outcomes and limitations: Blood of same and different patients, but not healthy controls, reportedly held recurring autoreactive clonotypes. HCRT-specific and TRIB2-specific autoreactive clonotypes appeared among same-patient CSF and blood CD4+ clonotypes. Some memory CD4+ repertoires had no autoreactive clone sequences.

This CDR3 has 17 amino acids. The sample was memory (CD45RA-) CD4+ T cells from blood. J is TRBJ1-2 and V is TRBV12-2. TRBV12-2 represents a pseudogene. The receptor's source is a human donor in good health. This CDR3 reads CASRLSGSGSEFYGYTF. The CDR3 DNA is TGTGCAAGTCGCTTAAGTGGAAGTGGATCCGAATTCTATGGCTACACCTTC.